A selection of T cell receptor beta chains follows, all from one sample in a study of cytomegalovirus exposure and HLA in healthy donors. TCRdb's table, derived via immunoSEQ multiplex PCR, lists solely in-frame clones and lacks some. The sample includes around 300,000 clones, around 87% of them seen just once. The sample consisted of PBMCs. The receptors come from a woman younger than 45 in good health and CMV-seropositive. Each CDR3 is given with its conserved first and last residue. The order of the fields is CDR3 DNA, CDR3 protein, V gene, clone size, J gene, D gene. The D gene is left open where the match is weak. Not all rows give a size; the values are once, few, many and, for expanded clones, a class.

TGTGCCAGCAGTTACGGTGGTTCGGGGGATACGCAGTATTTT | CASSYGGSGDTQYF | TRBV6-6 | - | TRBJ2-3 | -
TGTGCCAGCTCACGGGGACAGGACAATGAGCAGTTCTTC | CASSRGQDNEQFF | TRBV18 | - | TRBJ2-1 | TRBD1
TGTGCCAGCAGGGCGCGACTAGCGGCCTCTAGCACAGATACGCAGTATTTT | CASRARLAASSTDTQYF | TRBV27 | - | TRBJ2-3 | TRBD2
TGTGCCAGCAGTGATCCGGCAATCCCCAACTATGGCTACACCTTC | CASSDPAIPNYGYTF | TRBV25-1 | - | TRBJ1-2 | -
TGTGCCAGCAGCCAAGATATTGGGGAGGCCAGGCGGTACCAAGAGACCCAGTACTTC | CASSQDIGEARRYQETQYF | TRBV4-2 | - | TRBJ2-5 | -
TGTGCCAGCAGGACAGGGTCGGGCTCCTACGAGCAGTACTTC | CASRTGSGSYEQYF | TRBV7-2 | few | TRBJ2-7 | TRBD1
TGTGCCAGCAGTGCGGGACTAGCGATTACCTACGAGCAGTACTTC | CASSAGLAITYEQYF | TRBV6-1 | - | TRBJ2-7 | TRBD2
TGTGCCAGCAGCGTACCTGGGAACTATGGCTACACCTTC | CASSVPGNYGYTF | TRBV9 | once | TRBJ1-2 | -
TGCGCCAGCAGCCAGGTACTAGCGGGAGGGCCTTATGAGCAGTTCTTC | CASSQVLAGGPYEQFF | TRBV4-1 | - | TRBJ2-1 | TRBD2
TGTGCCAGCAGCTTGGCCGGTCCTGGAAACACCATATATTTT | CASSLAGPGNTIYF | TRBV5-4 | - | TRBJ1-3 | -
TGCGCCAGCAGCCAAGATGGCCCCTACGAGCAGTACTTC | CASSQDGPYEQYF | TRBV4-1 | - | TRBJ2-7 | -
TGTGCCAGCAGTGAAGTAACAGGGGGTCCTTGGGAGCAGTACTTC | CASSEVTGGPWEQYF | TRBV6-1 | - | TRBJ2-7 | TRBD1
TGTGCCAGCAGCGCCACTTCACAGGGGGCTGGCTACACCTTC | CASSATSQGAGYTF | TRBV9 | - | TRBJ1-2 | TRBD1
TGTGCCAGCCAAGACAGCTCCTACGAGCAGTACTTC | CASQDSSYEQYF | TRBV6-6 | - | TRBJ2-7 | -
TGCAGCGCCAGGGGGCGACTTCAAGAGACCCAGTACTTC | CSARGRLQETQYF | TRBV29-1 | - | TRBJ2-5 | TRBD1
TGTGCCAGTAGTATAGGGGATCTGCCCTACGAGCAGTACTTC | CASSIGDLPYEQYF | TRBV19 | - | TRBJ2-7 | -
TGTGCCAGCAGCTTAACACATTACTCTGGAAACACCATATATTTT | CASSLTHYSGNTIYF | TRBV7-2 | - | TRBJ1-3 | -
TGCAGTGCTTCGCTTGGCGACGAGCAGTACTTC | CSASLGDEQYF | TRBV20-1 | - | TRBJ2-7 | -
TGTGCCAGCAGCCCCCACTTGGGACAGGGCGACGATCAGCCCCAGCATTTT | CASSPHLGQGDDQPQHF | TRBV21-1 | - | TRBJ1-5 | -
TGTGCCTGGATAGGAGCAACTAATGAAAAACTGTTTTTT | CAWIGATNEKLFF | TRBV30 | - | TRBJ1-4 | -
TGCGCCAGCAGCCAAGCGCCGGGACCTTACACCGGGGAGCTGTTTTTT | CASSQAPGPYTGELFF | TRBV4-3 | few | TRBJ2-2 | -
TGTGCCTGGGACAACGGGCCCCCCTACGAGCAGTACTTC | CAWDNGPPYEQYF | TRBV30 | - | TRBJ2-7 | -
TGTGCCAGCCAGATCGCGCCGGGTTACGAGCAGTACTTC | CASQIAPGYEQYF | TRBV2 | - | TRBJ2-7 | -
TGTGCCAGCAGTTCCGAGGGGTGGGGGGATGATGGCTACACCTTC | CASSSEGWGDDGYTF | TRBV6-5 | - | TRBJ1-2 | -
TGTGCCAGCAGTTCCCCGGGACAGCTGAATGAAAAACTGTTTTTT | CASSSPGQLNEKLFF | TRBV7-2 | - | TRBJ1-4 | TRBD1
TGTGCCAGCAATCGACTAGCGGGAGTAGGGTACGAGCAGTACTTC | CASNRLAGVGYEQYF | TRBV28 | few | TRBJ2-7 | TRBD2
TGTGCCTCGTCTCGACCCCAGCGACGCACAGATACGCAGTATTTT | CASSRPQRRTDTQYF | TRBV7-3 | - | TRBJ2-3 | -
TGCGCCAGCAGCTTGGCGCTGGGTGACGGCGGCACCGGGGAGCTGTTTTTT | CASSLALGDGGTGELFF | TRBV5-1 | - | TRBJ2-2 | -
TGCGCCAGCAGCTTCGGTCGGGAGTGGGGAGAGACCCAGTACTTC | CASSFGREWGETQYF | TRBV5-1 | - | TRBJ2-5 | -
TGTGCCAGCAGCTTGGTTTCAGATACGCAGTATTTT | CASSLVSDTQYF | TRBV5-6 | - | TRBJ2-3 | -
TGTGCCAGCAGCCTAGCGGGGGGGCGTGAGAATGAGCAGTTCTTC | CASSLAGGRENEQFF | TRBV7-6 | - | TRBJ2-1 | TRBD2
TGTGCCAGCAGTCTAGACAGGGCTGTTGGCTACACCTTC | CASSLDRAVGYTF | TRBV27 | - | TRBJ1-2 | TRBD1
TGTGCCAGCAGCCGAGGACTAGCGGGGGGGCGTGAGCAGTTCTTC | CASSRGLAGGREQFF | TRBV6-5 | - | TRBJ2-1 | TRBD2
TGTGCCAGCAGCTTATCAACAGGGCTAGCGGGGACCACCGGGGAGCTGTTTTTT | CASSLSTGLAGTTGELFF | TRBV11-2 | - | TRBJ2-2 | TRBD2
TGTGCCAGCAGGGATTATCCGGGGGCCCCCTATGGCTACACCTTC | CASRDYPGAPYGYTF | TRBV2 | - | TRBJ1-2 | -
TGTGCCAGCAGCTCCCCAGTCGTCAGGGCCGGGGCCAACGTCCTGACTTTC | CASSSPVVRAGANVLTF | TRBV11-2 | - | TRBJ2-6 | -